This TCR beta chain was sequenced during a study of T cells expressing NK-cell markers. TCRdb re-analyzed the 5' RACE reads; it lists each CDR3 protein once, without DNA. The listing contains about 260,000 distinct CDR3 sequences. Germline values: CDR1 MNHEY, CDR2 SMNVEV (reference sequence). The CDR3 length is 12 residues. Sequenced input: blood T cells: a sorted CD56 or NKG2C T cell subset, CD4+ or CD8+ T cells, or bulk PBMC T cells (not recorded which). The V call is TRBV27, the J call TRBJ1-1. The sequence derives from a man aged 18-30 years in good health. This CDR3 reads CASTDRLERAFF.